A single TCR beta chain is shown here with its context. The antigen remains unidentified. These data originate in a study of cytomegalovirus exposure and HLA in healthy donors. Across the study: Early released data had about 80 million unique TCRs, all coming from HLA-typed donors. Regarding the study as a whole: Despite most TCR sequences being rare, some public TCRs occurred in many donors.

This CDR3 contains 17 residues. Germline CDR1 and CDR2: MNHEY and SMNVEV (reference sequence). The J segment lost 0 bases and the V segment lost 6 bases, leaving 8 bases of the junction unmatched. The PCR ran on 60 Vbeta and 13 Jbeta primers. Clones were read by immunoSEQ multiplex PCR, and TCRdb kept only the in-frame ones, dropping some. The profile shows roughly 110,000 clones, roughly 80% of them singletons. This cohort consisted of healthy bone marrow donors. The receptor was isolated from a man younger than 40 in good health and CMV-seropositive. The gene calls are TRBV27 and TRBJ1-1; 12 bases align to TRBD1. Material for sequencing was PBMCs. This chain's CDR3 is CASRSGQGAVVNTEAFF. CDR3 DNA sequence: TGTGCCAGCAGATCGGGACAGGGGGCAGTTGTGAACACTGAAGCTTTCTTT.